A selection of T cell receptor beta chains follows, all from one sample in a study of radiation and T cells in renal cell carcinoma. The table came from immunoSEQ multiplex PCR; TCRdb's copy has only in-frame clones and leaves some out. This sample has 45,000 to 65,000 clones, with roughly 79% found just once. This material consisted of blood, taken from a patient whose treatment included radiotherapy and nephrectomy. These receptors originate from a man aged 55 to 70 with renal cell carcinoma. Both conserved end residues are part of each CDR3. The D gene is left open where the match is weak. Clone size is given for some rows only: seen once, a few or many times, or a class if the clone is expanded.

NA	NA	TRBJ1-3	TRBV29-1	CSVVEQASSGNTIYF	TGCAGCGTTGTGGAACAGGCAAGCTCTGGAAACACCATATATTTT
NA	NA	TRBJ2-1	TRBV11-2	CASSPWPNEQFF	TGTGCCAGCAGCCCATGGCCCAATGAGCAGTTCTTC
NA	TRBD1	TRBJ1-6	TRBV4-1	CASSQDAGGAGSPLHF	TGCGCCAGCAGCCAAGACGCAGGGGGCGCAGGTTCACCCCTCCACTTT
NA	TRBD1	TRBJ2-5	TRBV9	CASSAGAGGFDSQETQYF	TGTGCCAGCAGCGCGGGGGCAGGGGGCTTCGACAGCCAAGAGACCCAGTACTTC
NA	NA	TRBJ1-5	TRBV7-6	CASSLSDNQPQHF	TGTGCCAGCAGCTTATCCGATAATCAGCCCCAGCATTTT
NA	TRBD1	TRBJ1-3	TRBV11-1	CASSSRTGMTGNTIYF	TGTGCCAGCAGCTCTCGGACAGGGATGACCGGAAACACCATATATTTT
few	TRBD1	TRBJ1-1	TRBV6-5	CASRRDRDTEAFF	TGTGCCAGCAGGCGAGACAGGGACACTGAAGCTTTCTTT
medium-sized	NA	TRBJ1-2	TRBV5-1	CASSLAGQHVYGYTF	TGCGCCAGCAGCTTGGCCGGACAGCACGTCTATGGCTACACCTTC
few	NA	TRBJ1-1	TRBV5-8	CASTLRGGEAFF	TGTGCCAGCACCTTAAGGGGAGGGGAAGCTTTCTTT
NA	NA	TRBJ2-1	TRBV11-2	CASSRGSSYNEQFF	TGTGCCAGCAGTAGAGGGAGCTCCTACAATGAGCAGTTCTTC
NA	TRBD1	TRBJ1-1	TRBV2	CASSEDRGVSTEAFF	TGTGCCAGCAGTGAGGACAGGGGCGTTAGCACTGAAGCTTTCTTT
NA	TRBD2	TRBJ2-5	TRBV11-2	CASSEASGGQETQYF	TGTGCCAGCAGCGAGGCTAGCGGGGGGCAAGAGACCCAGTACTTC
NA	NA	TRBJ2-4	TRBV13	CASSSVAGAKNIQYF	TGTGCCAGCAGCTCCGTGGCGGGCGCCAAAAACATTCAGTACTTC
NA	TRBD2	TRBJ2-7	TRBV27	CASSPRGGVQYF	TGTGCCAGCAGTCCCCGGGGGGGGGTGCAGTACTTC
NA	TRBD2	TRBJ2-2	TRBV7-2	CASSLLAGTNTGELFF	TGTGCCAGCAGCTTACTAGCGGGGACCAACACCGGGGAGCTGTTTTTT
NA	TRBD2	TRBJ2-1	TRBV15	CATSRSGRVYNEQFF	TGTGCCACCAGCAGGAGCGGGAGAGTCTACAATGAGCAGTTCTTC
NA	NA	TRBJ1-1	TRBV5-5	CASSLVGDTEAFF	TGTGCCAGCAGCTTGGTCGGGGACACTGAAGCTTTCTTT
NA	NA	TRBJ2-1	TRBV29-1	CSLLDYNEQFF	TGCAGCCTTTTAGATTACAATGAGCAGTTCTTC
NA	TRBD2	TRBJ2-2	TRBV7-9	CASSLREVGAGELFF	TGTGCCAGCAGCTTACGGGAGGTCGGCGCCGGGGAGCTGTTTTTT
once	NA	TRBJ1-1	TRBV7-9	CASSLDRVTEAFF	TGTGCCAGCAGCTTAGACCGGGTCACTGAAGCTTTCTTT
NA	NA	TRBJ2-3	TRBV21-1	CASSKGGNPKSTDTQYF	TGTGCCAGCAGCAAAGGGGGAAACCCTAAAAGCACAGATACGCAGTATTTT
once	NA	TRBJ2-5	TRBV5-4	CASSLNLEETQYF	TGTGCCAGCAGCTTGAATCTGGAAGAGACCCAGTACTTC
NA	NA	TRBJ1-2	TRBV28	CASSPGVLLGYTF	TGTGCCAGCAGTCCCGGTGTTCTTCTTGGCTACACCTTC
NA	NA	TRBJ2-1	TRBV14	CASSQESTAHNEQFF	TGTGCCAGCAGCCAAGAGTCGACGGCCCACAATGAGCAGTTCTTC
NA	TRBD1	TRBJ2-2	TRBV5-6	CASSPDRVGGELFF	TGTGCCAGCAGCCCGGACAGGGTTGGCGGGGAGCTGTTTTTT
NA	NA	TRBJ2-5	TRBV27	CASSLSGAQETQYF	TGTGCCAGCAGTTTATCAGGGGCTCAAGAGACCCAGTACTTC
NA	TRBD1	TRBJ2-3	TRBV7-3	CASSLDRATDTQYF	TGTGCCAGCAGCTTAGACAGGGCCACAGATACGCAGTATTTT
NA	NA	TRBJ2-2	TRBV9	CASSVIKGDIDTGELFF	TGTGCCAGCAGCGTTATTAAGGGAGACATAGACACCGGGGAGCTGTTTTTT
once	TRBD1	TRBJ2-1	TRBV30	CAWRGQAYNEQFF	TGTGCCTGGAGGGGACAGGCCTACAATGAGCAGTTCTTC
NA	TRBD2	TRBJ2-5	TRBV7-6	CASSPLREGGETQYF	TGTGCCAGCAGCCCGTTGCGGGAGGGCGGAGAGACCCAGTACTTC
NA	NA	TRBJ2-3	TRBV11-2	CASSLASFSAGDTQYF	TGTGCCAGCAGCTTAGCGAGTTTTTCGGCAGGGGATACGCAGTATTTT
NA	NA	TRBJ2-2	TRBV7-9	CASSPPRLGLTGELFF	TGTGCCAGCAGCCCCCCCCGACTAGGGTTAACCGGGGAGCTGTTTTTT
NA	NA	TRBJ2-2	TRBV18	CASSSRQTNTGELFF	TGTGCCAGCTCATCAAGACAGACGAACACCGGGGAGCTGTTTTTT
once	TRBD2	TRBJ2-1	TRBV7-9	CASSYQRGGPNNEQFF	TGTGCCAGCAGCTACCAGCGGGGGGGCCCAAACAATGAGCAGTTCTTC
NA	NA	TRBJ1-4	TRBV27	CASRPDSGNEKLFF	TGTGCCAGCAGGCCTGACAGTGGTAATGAAAAACTGTTTTTT
NA	TRBD1	TRBJ1-6	TRBV6-1	CASSDRQGGNSPLHF	TGTGCCAGCAGTGACAGGCAGGGGGGTAATTCACCCCTCCACTTT
NA	NA	TRBJ1-3	TRBV13	CASSYGQNSGNTIYF	TGTGCCAGCAGCTATGGACAGAACTCTGGAAACACCATATATTTT
NA	NA	TRBJ2-7	TRBV9	CASSLPGLAYEQYF	TGTGCCAGCAGCCTTCCGGGGCTTGCCTACGAGCAGTACTTC
NA	TRBD2	TRBJ2-5	TRBV29-1	CSVVLAANQETQYF	TGCAGCGTTGTCCTAGCGGCGAACCAAGAGACCCAGTACTTC
NA	NA	TRBJ2-1	TRBV11-3	CASSFGTSNEQFF	TGTGCCAGCAGCTTCGGGACCAGCAATGAGCAGTTCTTC
once	NA	TRBJ2-5	TRBV28	CASSFQGLKTQYF	TGTGCCAGCAGTTTTCAGGGGCTTAAGACCCAGTACTTC
NA	TRBD1	TRBJ1-4	TRBV30	CAGHGTVGEKLFF	TGTGCCGGCCATGGGACAGTAGGGGAAAAACTGTTTTTT
NA	TRBD2	TRBJ2-1	TRBV10-1	CASATSGRASEQFF	TGCGCCAGCGCTACGAGCGGGAGGGCCAGTGAGCAGTTCTTC
NA	TRBD2	TRBJ2-1	TRBV19	CASSNSQGAPGLAGGRDEQFF	TGTGCCAGTAGTAACTCCCAGGGGGCGCCCGGACTAGCGGGGGGGCGCGATGAGCAGTTCTTC
NA	NA	TRBJ1-2	TRBV19	CASTVRGNNYGYTF	TGTGCCAGTACCGTACGCGGTAATAACTATGGCTACACCTTC
NA	NA	TRBJ2-5	TRBV29-1	CSVERDMPQETQYF	TGCAGCGTGGAAAGGGACATGCCGCAAGAGACCCAGTACTTC
NA	NA	TRBJ2-3	TRBV5-1	CASSPETNTQYF	TGCGCCAGCAGCCCGGAAACCAATACGCAGTATTTT
NA	NA	TRBJ2-1	TRBV4-3	CASSQGRGSYNEQFF	TGCGCCAGCAGCCAAGGGCGGGGCTCCTACAATGAGCAGTTCTTC